This T cell receptor (beta chain) was sequenced during a study of cytomegalovirus exposure and HLA in healthy donors. Regarding the study as a whole: Later on, an analysis showed TCR association rates differing by HLA locus, with DRB1 the most and HLA-C the fewest. Most of the CMV-associated TCR beta chains (in a later analysis) appeared to be HLA-restricted.

Germline-derived CDR1 and CDR2 are SGHTA and FQGNSA. V lost 2 bases to trimming and J lost 5 bases; unmatched junction nucleotides: 9. The length of the CDR3 is 16 residues. Researchers ran the PCR with 60 Vbeta and 13 Jbeta primers. TCRdb's table, derived via immunoSEQ multiplex PCR, lists solely in-frame clones and lacks some. Found here are roughly 130,000 clones, over 65% of them singletons; the top ten hold roughly 4.5%. In its sample, this clone was seen a few times. Its antigen is still unknown. The receptor was derived from a young man in good health and CMV-seropositive. The sample comprised PBMCs. The chain links TRBV7-2 to TRBJ2-5; 9 nucleotides align to TRBD1. The CDR3 DNA reads TGTGCCAGCAGCTTAAGAGGACAGGGGATAGGGGAGACCCAGTACTTC. This encodes CASSLRGQGIGETQYF.